This T cell receptor (beta chain) was sequenced in a study of cytomegalovirus exposure and HLA in healthy donors. Germline CDR1 and CDR2: SGHRS and YFSETQ. This CDR3 has 14 residues. V lost 2 bases to trimming and J lost 8 bases; unmatched junction nucleotides: 7. It was with 60 Vbeta and 13 Jbeta primers that the PCR ran. Clones were read by immunoSEQ multiplex PCR, and TCRdb kept only the in-frame ones, dropping some. Of 90,000 to 100,000 clones listed, 60% to 80% are singletons. The sequencing input was PBMCs. This chain joins TRBV5-1 and TRBJ2-1; 7 nucleotides agree with TRBD1. This TCR was recovered from a woman aged 60-70 years in good health and CMV-seropositive. The CDR3 DNA follows: TGCGCCAGCAGCTTTGAAGGGACAGTCTATGAGCAGTTCTTC. This codes for CASSFEGTVYEQFF.